A selection of T cell receptor beta chains follows, all from one sample in a study of graft-versus-host responses after intestinal transplantation. For these receptors, no antigen is known. TCRdb's copy holds only in-frame clones and misses some; the assay was immunoSEQ multiplex PCR. This sample has 150,000 or so clones, with 80% to 95% found just once. Source: unstimulated CD4+ T cells sorted from spleen or lymph node cells, taken before intestinal transplant. The receptors were gathered from a human donor who received an intestinal transplant. CDR3s include the opening cysteine and the closing phenylalanine or tryptophan. A D gene is named only where the DNA matches it firmly. Some rows have no size entry. The others give once, few or many, or a class for an expanded clone.

clone size,D gene,J gene,V gene,CDR3 DNA,CDR3 protein
NA,TRBD1,TRBJ1-1,TRBV4-1,TGCGCCAGCAGCCAAGGAACTAGACAGGGGGCTTTAGCTTTCTTT,CASSQGTRQGALAFF
NA,NA,TRBJ1-2,TRBV2,TGTGCCAGCAGTCCTCAAGACTATGGCTACACCTTC,CASSPQDYGYTF
NA,TRBD1,TRBJ1-4,TRBV27,TGTGCCAGCAGACCGGGACAGGGTCATGAAAAACTGTTTTTT,CASRPGQGHEKLFF
NA,TRBD1,TRBJ1-3,TRBV2,TGTGCCAGCAAGGACAGGGGCCACTCTGGAAACACCATATATTTT,CASKDRGHSGNTIYF
once,NA,TRBJ1-2,TRBV19,TGTGCCAGTAGTATCAGTATCAGAAAGGACAGCTATGGCTACACCTTC,CASSISIRKDSYGYTF
NA,TRBD1,TRBJ2-1,TRBV19,TGTGCCAGTAGTATAGTCACAGGGGGCAGGACCTACAATGAGCAGTTCTTC,CASSIVTGGRTYNEQFF
NA,TRBD2,TRBJ2-3,TRBV6-5,TGTGCCAGCAGTTCCCTAGCGGGAGGGGTCACAGATACGCAGTATTTT,CASSSLAGGVTDTQYF
few,NA,TRBJ2-3,TRBV7-9,TGTGCCAGCAGCTTAAGTTCCCCGGGACCCGACGGAGGAGATACGCAGTATTTT,CASSLSSPGPDGGDTQYF
NA,NA,TRBJ2-7,TRBV14,TGTGCCAGCAGCCGTGGCCCTTGGGTTTACGAGCAGTACTTC,CASSRGPWVYEQYF
NA,TRBD2,TRBJ2-7,TRBV11-2,TGTGCCAGCACCCGGGGCGGGAGGGCCCTCTACGAGCAGTACTTC,CASTRGGRALYEQYF
NA,NA,TRBJ1-1,TRBV6-5,TGTGCCAGCAGTTACATTCCCACAGGGATTGCTGAAGCTTTCTTT,CASSYIPTGIAEAFF
NA,NA,TRBJ1-2,TRBV30,TGTGCCTGGAGTGTCAGTGGTGCCGCGGGCTACACCTTC,CAWSVSGAAGYTF
NA,TRBD2,TRBJ2-7,TRBV4-1,TGCGCCAGCAGCCATGGGACTAGCGCCTACGAGCAGTACTTC,CASSHGTSAYEQYF
NA,NA,TRBJ2-7,TRBV19,TGTGCCAGTAGTAGGGCAGGGTACTACGAGCAGTACTTC,CASSRAGYYEQYF
NA,NA,TRBJ2-1,TRBV5-4,TGTGCCAGCAGCTTCACCTACAATGAGCAGTTCTTC,CASSFTYNEQFF
NA,NA,TRBJ2-1,TRBV2,TGTGCCAGCAGTGGGCGTAGGGGTTCCGGTAGTGAGCAGTTCTTC,CASSGRRGSGSEQFF
NA,NA,TRBJ2-1,TRBV27,TGTGCCAGCAGTTTAGGGGGGAGCTCCTACAATGAGCAGTTCTTC,CASSLGGSSYNEQFF
NA,NA,TRBJ2-6,TRBV19,TGTGCCAGTACTTTGGCTGGGGCCAACGTCCTGACTTTC,CASTLAGANVLTF
NA,NA,TRBJ1-6,TRBV11-1,TGTGCCAGCAGCTTGGTAGGGGGATCACCCCTCCACTTT,CASSLVGGSPLHF
NA,NA,TRBJ2-5,TRBV6-1,TGTGCCAGCAGTTACGGAGGGACCCAGTACTTC,CASSYGGTQYF
NA,TRBD2,TRBJ2-7,TRBV11-2,TGTGCCAGCAGCTTCTCGACTAGCGGGTACGAGCAGTACTTC,CASSFSTSGYEQYF
NA,TRBD1,TRBJ1-2,TRBV5-4,TGTGCCAGCAGTTCATCGGGCAGGGGGCCCTATGGCTACACCTTC,CASSSSGRGPYGYTF